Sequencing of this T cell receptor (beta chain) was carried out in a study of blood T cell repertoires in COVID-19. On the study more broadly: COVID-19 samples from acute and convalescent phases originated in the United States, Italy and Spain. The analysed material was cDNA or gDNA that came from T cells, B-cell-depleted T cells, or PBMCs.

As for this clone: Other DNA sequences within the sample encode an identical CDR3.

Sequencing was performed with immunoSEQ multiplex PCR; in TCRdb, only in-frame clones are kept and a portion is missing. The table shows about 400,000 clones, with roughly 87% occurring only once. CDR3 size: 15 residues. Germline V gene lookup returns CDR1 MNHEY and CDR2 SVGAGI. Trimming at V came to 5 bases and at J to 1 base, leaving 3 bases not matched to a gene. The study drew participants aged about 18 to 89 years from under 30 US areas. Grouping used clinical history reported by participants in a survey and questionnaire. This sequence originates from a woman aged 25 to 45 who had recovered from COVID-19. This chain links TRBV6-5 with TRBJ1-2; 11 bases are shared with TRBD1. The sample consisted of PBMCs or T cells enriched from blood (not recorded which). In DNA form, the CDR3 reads TGTGCCAGCAGTCCTGGGACAGGGGGTAACTATGGCTACACCTTC. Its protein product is CASSPGTGGNYGYTF.